Following are 27 T cell receptor beta chains from one sample sequenced in a study of breast tumors, draining lymph nodes, adjacent tissues (dated by TCRdb to the mid-2010s). Lymph node samples were obtained from the axillary draining lymph nodes of breast cancer patients. Preparation of the library involved multiplex PCR. Sequencing was carried out with an Illumina HiSeq 2000. TCRdb reran the public reads through fastp at Q25 and MiXCR, keeping productive beta chains. Each entry merges the rows of one CDR3 protein and shows their most common DNA and genes. This sample is represented by 100,000 or so distinct CDR3 sequences; around 20% of them were singletons. Roughly 1.2% of the sample rests with the top ten. The specimen was axillary lymph node tissue. All receptors come from a female donor with breast cancer. Some clones in this sample may be carry-over from other donors' samples.

This clonotype was recorded at least ten times. This chain connects TRBV5-6 to TRBJ2-7; D gene uncertain. The CDR3 is 12 residues long. V lost 6 bases to trimming and J lost 4 bases, with 11 bases between them. The V gene's germline CDR1 is SGHDT and CDR2 YYEEEE. This CDR3 reads CASNDGRYEQYF. CDR3 nucleotides: TGTGCCAGCAACGACGGACGATACGAGCAGTACTTC.

In its sample, this clonotype was seen many times. This rearrangement joins TRBV2 to TRBJ2-5; D might be TRBD2 (5 bases). CDR1 and CDR2 (germline): SNHLY, FYNNEI. V lost 2 bases to trimming and J lost 1 base, with 11 bases between them. The CDR3 covers 15 residues. The DNA of the CDR3 is TGTGCCAGCAGTGAAAGATTGGGGAGCCAAGAGACCCAGTACTTC. This codes for CASSERLGSQETQYF.

Comment on this clonotype: This may be a read error, as it is one base from a much larger clone. J is TRBJ2-1 and V is TRBV7-2; TRBD2 matches at 11 bases. There are 14 residues in the CDR3. From germline, CDR1 is SGHTA and CDR2 FQGNSA. The CDR3 here is CASSGTSGDNGQFF. CDR3 sequence (DNA): TGTGCCAGCTCCGGGACTAGCGGCGACAATGGGCAGTTCTTC.

This clonotype appeared many times. The chain combines TRBV2 with TRBJ1-3; tentative D call: TRBD1 (6 bases). CDR3 length: 15 amino acids. The germline V gene encodes CDR1 SNHLY and CDR2 FYNNEI. Trimming took 6 bases from V and 3 from J, leaving 15 bases between them. CDR3 nucleotide sequence: TGTGCCAGCAGAGGTACAGGGTCCTTTGGAAACACCATATATTTT. Translation gives CASRGTGSFGNTIYF.

This clonotype was recorded many times. The chain employs TRBV12-3 or TRBV12-4 and TRBJ2-5; unclear D gene. V lost 3 bases, J lost 5 bases, and 13 bases lay in between. The CDR3 consists of 14 residues. The CDR3 sequence is CASSFRSGGETQYF. The DNA for the CDR3 is TGTGCCAGCAGTTTCCGGTCCGGTGGGGAGACCCAGTACTTC.

Turning to this clonotype: One end of the junction is discordant with germline, which a read error may explain. The chain joins TRBV5-6 to TRBJ1-1, with no clear D. The CDR3 extends over 14 amino acids. The germline V gene encodes CDR1 SGHDT and CDR2 YYEEEE. The CDR3 nucleotides are TGTGCCAGCAGCTCGCAACGGATTAACACTGGAGCTTTCTTT. The encoded protein is CASSSQRINTGAFF.

This clonotype showed up many times. This chain uses TRBV10-3 with TRBJ1-6; TRBD1 aligns across 7 bases. This CDR3 comprises 15 residues. J was trimmed by 6 bases and V by 2 bases; bases with no gene match: 4. Germline assignment: CDR1 ENHRY and CDR2 SYGVKD. CDR3 sequence: CAISEREGANSPLHF. The CDR3, as DNA: TGTGCCATCAGTGAGAGGGAGGGGGCTAATTCACCCCTCCACTTT.

This clonotype was detected ten times or more. The chain is built from TRBV4-1 and TRBJ1-2; D is ambiguous. Germline assignment: CDR1 MGHRA and CDR2 YSYEKL. The CDR3 covers 13 residues. Trimming removed 2 bases at V and 3 bases at J, with 7 bases between. The CDR3 spells CASSQQVDYGYTF. For the CDR3, the DNA is TGCGCCAGCAGCCAACAGGTCGACTATGGCTACACCTTC.

As regards this clonotype: A read error is possible here, since a much larger clone lies one base away. The chain couples TRBV7-7 to TRBJ2-3, with 8 bases lining up with TRBD2. This CDR3 is 16 amino acids long. Germline lookup yields CDR1 SSHAT and CDR2 FNYEAQ (reference sequence). The chain's CDR3 is CASGLVAGGNADTQYF. CDR3 sequence (DNA): TGTGCTAGCGGCTTAGTTGCGGGAGGAAATGCAGATACGCAGTATTTT.

This clonotype was observed a few times. Possible read error: a much larger clone is one base away. The gene calls are TRBV4-1 and TRBJ2-3; no firm D call. Germline V lookup: CDR1 MGHRA, CDR2 YSYEKL. This CDR3 contains 12 residues. The CDR3 bases are TGCGCCAGCAGCCAAGAGGAACCGAGGCGGTGTTTT. Translated: CASSQEEPRRCF.

This clonotype occurred many times. The chain uses TRBV6-5 and TRBJ1-6, with 8 positions matching TRBD1. This CDR3 has 16 residues. The V gene's germline CDR1 is MNHEY and CDR2 SVGAGI. Germline trimming cut 5 bases from V and 7 bases from J; bases unmatched to any gene: 10. The CDR3 region is CASSETLDRGNSPLHF. The CDR3 nucleotides are TGTGCCAGCAGTGAAACCTTAGACAGGGGCAATTCACCCCTCCACTTT.

This rearrangement joins TRBV6-5 to TRBJ1-1; a weak D match, TRBD1 (5 bases). The CDR3 loop spans 12 amino acids. CDR1 and CDR2 (germline): MNHEY, SVGAGI. The V end lost 5 bases, the J end lost 6 bases, and 10 bases lay between the germline ends. The CDR3 nucleotides read TGTGCCAGCAGTAGCAGGGATTCTGAAGCTTTCTTT. As protein: CASSSRDSEAFF.

The gene calls are TRBV5-1 and TRBJ2-1; 11 bases line up with TRBD2. V gave up 3 bases and J gave up 7 bases; unmatched junction bases: 9. The CDR3 is made up of 16 amino acids. Germline CDR1 is SGHRS and CDR2 is YFSETQ. The CDR3 is CASSSGILAGANEQFF. CDR3 bases: TGCGCCAGCAGCTCGGGGATACTAGCGGGAGCGAATGAGCAGTTCTTC.

This clonotype was detected ten times or more. The rearrangement joins TRBV5-1 to TRBJ2-3; 10 bases align to TRBD2. V trimming: 0 bases; J trimming: 5 bases; junction bases outside the gene matches: 6. This CDR3 is built from 16 residues. From germline, CDR1 is SGHRS and CDR2 YFSETQ. The CDR3 DNA sequence: TGCGCCAGCAGCTTGGGCCAAGCGGGGGGGATAGATACGCAGTATTTT. Residues: CASSLGQAGGIDTQYF. Variable domain in full (rest from reference TRBV5-1 and TRBJ2-3): KAGVTQTPRYLIKTRGQQVTLSCSPISGHRSVSWYQQTPGQGLQFLFEYFSETQRNKGNFPGRFSGRQFSNSRSEMNVSTLELGDSALYLCASSLGQAGGIDTQYFGPGTRLTVL.

This clonotype was counted at least ten times. The gene calls are TRBV10-1 and TRBJ2-5, with 11 bases aligning to TRBD2. The CDR3 sequence is 15 residues long. V lost 0 bases to trimming and J lost 10 bases; unmatched junction nucleotides: 7. Germline CDR1 WNHNN, CDR2 SYGVQD (reference sequence). The CDR3 sequence: CASSESLGLAGVQYF. DNA for the CDR3: TGCGCCAGCAGTGAGTCGTTAGGACTAGCGGGTGTCCAGTACTTC.

This clonotype was detected ten times or more. The V gene is TRBV24-1, the J gene TRBJ2-3, with TRBD1 matching over 8 bases. The CDR3 loop spans 15 amino acids. CDR1 and CDR2 from the germline V gene are KGHDR and SFDVKD. V shed 7 bases and J 2 bases; nucleotides not matched to a gene: 7. CDR3 sequence reads: CATRPGTGPTDTQYF. In DNA form, the CDR3 reads TGTGCCACCAGGCCCGGGACAGGACCCACAGATACGCAGTATTTT.

As regards this clonotype: A read error may account for a junction end that differs from germline. This chain joins TRBV25-1 and TRBJ1-1; D uncertain. The CDR3 extends over 15 amino acids. Germline lookup yields CDR1 MGHDK and CDR2 SYGVNS. CDR3 sequence reads: CASSEYGVPNTEAFF. The CDR3 DNA reads as TGCGCCAGCAGTGAATACGGGGTCCCGAACACTGAAGCTTTCTTT.

This clonotype was seen many times. The chain recombines TRBV4-1 with TRBJ1-2; TRBD1 aligns across 7 bases. Germline lookup yields CDR1 MGHRA and CDR2 YSYEKL. J gave up 6 bases and V 4 bases, and 8 bases lay outside the gene matches. This CDR3 comprises 14 residues. The CDR3 sequence is CASSPRGGADGYTF. The CDR3 nucleotides are TGCGCCAGCAGCCCCAGGGGGGGGGCGGATGGCTACACCTTC.

This clonotype was found many times. CDR3 sequence: CASTQDRGRFGYTF. In DNA, the CDR3 is TGTGCCAGCACCCAGGACAGGGGGCGTTTTGGCTACACCTTC. This chain connects TRBV2 to TRBJ1-2; 11 bases map to TRBD1. Trimming at V came to 7 bases and at J to 7 bases, leaving 8 bases not matched to a gene. The CDR3 loop spans 14 amino acids. From germline, CDR1 is SNHLY and CDR2 FYNNEI.

By its share, this clonotype is medium-sized. J is TRBJ2-3 and V is TRBV20-1; unclear D gene. With 0 bases removed from V and 4 bases from J, the gap between germline ends came to 2 bases. The CDR3 totals 11 residues. CDR1 and CDR2 (germline): DFQATT, SNEGSKA (reference sequence). CDR3 residues: CSARDSDTQYF. The DNA of the CDR3 is TGCAGTGCTAGAGATTCAGATACGCAGTATTTT.

Comment on this clonotype: A much larger clone differs by one base, so this may be a read error. The chain uses TRBV6-2 or TRBV6-3 and TRBJ1-2; maybe TRBD1 (5 bases). The CDR3 is 13 residues long. CDR1 MNHEY and CDR2 SVGEGT come from the germline V gene. CDR3 region: CAGRAGAALVYTF. The CDR3 nucleotides are TGTGCCGGCAGGGCCGGGGCCGCGCTCGTCTACACCTTC.

This clonotype was detected ten times or more. This chain uses TRBV6-6 with TRBJ1-5; D gene uncertain. The CDR3 sequence is 15 residues long. Deletions cut 0 bases from V and 1 base from J, with 7 bases between. Per the germline V gene, CDR1 is MNHNY and CDR2 is SVGAGI (reference sequence). The CDR3 DNA reads as TGTGCCAGCAGTTACTCGGCAGAGAGCAATCAGCCCCAGCATTTT. It yields the protein CASSYSAESNQPQHF.

This clonotype was seen at least ten times. The rearrangement joins TRBV7-9 to TRBJ2-1, with TRBD1 matching over 7 bases. With 5 bases clipped from V and 6 bases from J, the junction kept 10 bases outside the gene matches. The CDR3 length is 15 residues. CDR1 and CDR2 (germline): SEHNR, FQNEAQ (reference sequence). The CDR3 coding sequence is TGTGCCAGCAGCACCCGACAGGGTAACGTCAATGAGCAGTTCTTC. This codes for CASSTRQGNVNEQFF.

To note about this clonotype: One base away lies a much larger clone, so this may be a sequencing read error. This chain uses TRBV30 with TRBJ1-6; maybe TRBD1 (5 bases). The CDR3 sequence is 14 residues long. Trimming pared 3 bases from V and 9 bases from J, leaving 15 bases between. Germline V lookup: CDR1 GTSNPN, CDR2 SVGIG (reference sequence). The CDR3 is CAWSWGEVSSPLHF. In nucleotides, the CDR3 is TGTGCCTGGAGCTGGGGGGAGGTTAGTTCACCCCTCCACTTT.

This chain uses TRBV4-1 with TRBJ1-5; tentatively, D is TRBD1 (5 bases). CDR3 length equals 18 residues. Germline loops: CDR1 MGHRA, CDR2 YSYEKL. Trimming cost V 2 bases and J 4 bases, with 21 bases left between them. CDR3 loop: CASSQPLGGTYSNQPQHF. As DNA, the CDR3 is TGCGCCAGCAGCCAACCCCTCGGGGGGACTTATAGTAATCAGCCCCAGCATTTT.

Many counts were recorded for this clonotype. V usage is TRBV3-1 and J usage is TRBJ1-4, with D possibly TRBD1 on 6 matching bases. Germline CDR1 LGHDT, CDR2 YNNKEL (reference sequence). The V gene lost 0 bases and the J gene lost 5 bases, with 7 bases spanning the gap. This CDR3 contains 14 residues. This chain's CDR3 is CASSQDQGNEKLFF. CDR3 DNA: TGTGCCAGCAGCCAAGATCAGGGGAATGAAAAACTGTTTTTT.

Ten or more counts support this clonotype. V and J are TRBV7-2 and TRBJ1-5; weak D call: TRBD1 (6 bases). The CDR3 consists of 14 residues. V was trimmed by 5 bases and J by 2 bases, leaving 10 bases between them. Germline V lookup: CDR1 SGHTA, CDR2 FQGNSA. The CDR3 region is CASSRDTRNQPQHF. The CDR3 region has the DNA TGTGCCAGCAGCCGGGACACCCGCAATCAGCCCCAGCATTTT.